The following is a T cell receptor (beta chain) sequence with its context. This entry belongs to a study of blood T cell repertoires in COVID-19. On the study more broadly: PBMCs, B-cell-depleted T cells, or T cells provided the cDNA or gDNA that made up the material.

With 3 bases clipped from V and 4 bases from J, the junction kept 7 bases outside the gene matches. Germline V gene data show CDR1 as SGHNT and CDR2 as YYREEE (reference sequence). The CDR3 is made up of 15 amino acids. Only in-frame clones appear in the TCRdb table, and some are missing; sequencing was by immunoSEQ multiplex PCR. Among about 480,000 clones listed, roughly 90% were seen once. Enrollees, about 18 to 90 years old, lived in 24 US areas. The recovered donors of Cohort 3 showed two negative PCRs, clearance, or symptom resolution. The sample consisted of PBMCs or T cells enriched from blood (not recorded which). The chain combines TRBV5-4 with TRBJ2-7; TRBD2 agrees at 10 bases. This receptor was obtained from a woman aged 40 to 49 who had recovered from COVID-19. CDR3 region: CASSSLAGVLYEQYF. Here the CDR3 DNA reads TGTGCCAGCAGCTCCCTAGCGGGAGTATTGTACGAGCAGTACTTC.